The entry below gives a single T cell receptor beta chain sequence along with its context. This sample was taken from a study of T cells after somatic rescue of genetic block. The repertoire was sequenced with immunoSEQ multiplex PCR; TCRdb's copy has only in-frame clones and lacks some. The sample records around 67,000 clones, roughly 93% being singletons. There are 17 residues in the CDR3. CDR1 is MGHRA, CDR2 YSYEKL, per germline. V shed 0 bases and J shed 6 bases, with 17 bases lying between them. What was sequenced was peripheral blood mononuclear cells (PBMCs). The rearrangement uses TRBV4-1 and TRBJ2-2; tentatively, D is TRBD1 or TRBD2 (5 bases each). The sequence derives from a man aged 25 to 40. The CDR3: CASSQEGLGGTAGELFF. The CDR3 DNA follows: TGCGCCAGCAGCCAAGAAGGTTTGGGTGGGACGGCCGGGGAGCTGTTTTTT.